This section outlines one T cell receptor beta chain sequence together with its context. Its antigen is as yet unknown. The genes are named according to mouse. The read falls 1 residue short of the CDR3 end, and the missing part is taken from the germline J gene. Libraries were prepared by immunoSEQ multiplex PCR; TCRdb keeps only in-frame clonotypes and omits some of them. The table includes more than 1,000 clones, about 45% detected once. Time point given: mouse harvest day 14 after allogeneic transplant. Mouse grafts combined 10^7 T-cell-depleted bone marrow cells with 10^6 splenic CD5+ T cells. CDR1 and CDR2 from the germline V gene are KGHPV and FQNQEV (reference sequence). The CDR3 contains 13 residues. V trimming: 6 bases; J trimming: 3 bases; junction bases outside the gene matches: 2. The sample belongs to a study of tissue T cells after allogeneic stem cell transplantation. Study outcomes and limitations: Only a limited share of tissue TCRs appeared in blood or spleen. Sampling depth was limited, and the cohort was small and clinically varied. Anatomically similar tissues had similar TCR repertoires within each patient.

The receptor's source is a female BALB/c mouse given C57BL/6 T cells with graft-versus-host disease after an allogeneic hematopoietic cell transplant. Specimen: gut tissue. This sequence joins TRBV26 and TRBJ1-1, with TRBD1 identical over 9 bases. The CDR3 sequence is CASRDRGHTEVFF. Partial CDR3 DNA: TGTGCCAGCAGGGACAGGGGACACACAGAAGTCTTC.